Following are 30 T cell receptor beta chains from one sample sequenced in a study of blood T cells in healthy people across ages. The authors ran a second PCR of about 6 to 11 cycles using a sample-barcoded 5' primer and a J-beta primer mix. TCRdb called the 5' RACE reads again in MiXCR, with one record for every CDR3 protein. The sample records approximately 1,100,000 distinct CDR3 sequences, under 45% being singletons. Material for sequencing was blood. The origin of the receptors is a woman aged 55-75 years in good health.

V is TRBV6-6 and J is TRBJ1-6, with D possibly being TRBD1 (6 bases). The V gene lost 0 bases and the J gene lost 3 bases, with 12 bases spanning the gap. The CDR3 sequence is 17 residues long. CDR1 and CDR2 (germline): MNHNY, SVGAGI (reference sequence). The CDR3 loop reads CASSYSCGGCYNSPLHF. CDR3 nucleotide sequence: TGTGCCAGCAGTTACTCGTGCGGGGGCTGCTATAATTCACCCCTCCACTTT.

Concerning this clonotype: This may be a read error: a much more frequent sequence differs by one nucleotide. The V and J genes are TRBV13 and TRBJ2-1; possible D gene TRBD2, 6 bases. The DNA end favors TRBJ2-7, so the J call may be wrong. Germline loops: CDR1 PRHDT, CDR2 FYEKMQ (reference sequence). This CDR3 region has 16 residues. CDR3 nucleotides: TGTGCCAGCCGTCAAGCGGGCAGGCGCTCCTACAATGAGCAGTACTTC. Translated: CASRQAGRRSYNEQYF.

This clonotype occurred once. The genes are TRBV9 and TRBJ1-1; maybe TRBD1 (6 bases). V gave up 3 bases and J gave up 0 bases, with 12 bases separating them. Germline CDR1 and CDR2: SGDLS and YYNGEE. The CDR3 consists of 15 residues. The CDR3 coding sequence is TGTGCCAGCAGCGCCCGGGGACACCTGAACACTGAAGCTTTCTTT. Translation: CASSARGHLNTEAFF.

The chain combines TRBV6-6 with TRBJ2-4; 8 nucleotides agree with TRBD1. The DNA end lines up better with TRBJ2-7; the J call may be wrong. Germline-derived CDR1 and CDR2 are MNHNY and SVGAGI (reference sequence). The CDR3 contains 12 residues. CDR3 in amino acids: CASKVQGGEQYF. The CDR3 DNA is TGTGCCAGCAAAGTACAGGGGGGCGAGCAGTACTTC.

This clonotype was seen only a few times. The chain is built from TRBV6-6 and TRBJ1-6; a weak D match, TRBD1 (5 bases). The V and J ends lost 6 bases and 6 bases respectively, with 9 bases between them. Germline-derived CDR1 and CDR2 are MNHNY and SVGAGI (reference sequence). The CDR3 has 13 amino acids. CDR3 sequence: CASSQGSNSPLHF. The CDR3 DNA reads TGTGCCAGCAGCCAGGGCAGTAATTCACCCCTCCACTTT.

There are many counts of this clonotype. The gene calls are TRBV12-3 or TRBV12-4 and TRBJ2-7; D remains ambiguous. Trimming took off 6 bases at V and 5 bases at J, with 8 bases between the two ends. There are 11 residues in the CDR3. The CDR3 bases are TGTGCCAGCAGGAGATCAAACGAGCAGTACTTC. The encoded protein is CASRRSNEQYF.

This clonotype has just a few counts. The J gene is TRBJ2-7, the V gene TRBV6-5; D is unclear. The CDR3 is 15 residues long. Trimming shortened V by 5 bases and J by 4 bases, and 18 bases separated the two germline ends. The germline CDR1 and CDR2 sequences are MNHEY and SVGAGI. The CDR3 DNA is TGTGCCAGCAGTATAAGAGAATTGGCCCTTTACGAGCAGTACTTC. Its translation is CASSIRELALYEQYF.

There are a few counts of this clonotype. The chain combines TRBV12-3 or TRBV12-4 with TRBJ2-3; 16 bases line up with TRBD2. CDR3 length equals 20 residues. The trim removed 7 bases at V and 2 bases at J, leaving 15 bases unmatched. The CDR3 DNA reads TGTGCCAGCACATCCCAACCGGGACTAGCGGGAGGGCGAGACACAGATACGCAGTATTTT. This gives the protein CASTSQPGLAGGRDTDTQYF.

This clonotype was counted only a few times. This rearrangement joins TRBV7-8 to TRBJ2-5, with 10 bases lining up with TRBD1. The CDR3 length is 17 residues. Trimming cost V 0 bases and J 5 bases; bases outside gene matches: 9. CDR1 is SGHVS, CDR2 FQNEAQ, per germline. CDR3 bases: TGTGCCAGCAGCTTAGCGCTACGGGACAGGGGAGAGGAGACCCAGTACTTC. Translating it yields CASSLALRDRGEETQYF.

This clonotype was counted a few times. V gene TRBV5-6 combines with J gene TRBJ2-7; D remains ambiguous. V was pared by 6 bases and J by 2 bases, with 9 bases between. The CDR3 is 12 amino acids. Germline V gene sequence: CDR1 SGHDT, CDR2 YYEEEE. The CDR3 DNA reads as TGTGCCAGCACAGACTCGACCTACGAGCAGTACTTC. This gives the protein CASTDSTYEQYF.

The rearrangement uses TRBV10-3 and TRBJ2-1, with D unresolved. Germline V gene data show CDR1 as ENHRY and CDR2 as SYGVKD. This CDR3 contains 13 residues. V shed 2 bases and J shed 7 bases, with 9 bases lying between them. This chain's CDR3 is CAISEGQTNEQFF. CDR3 bases: TGTGCCATCAGTGAGGGCCAGACTAATGAGCAGTTCTTC.

CDR3 in amino acids: CASSQSLATQYF. CDR3 nucleotide sequence: TGTGCCAGCAGCCAGTCCTTGGCTACGCAGTATTTT. The J gene is TRBJ2-3, the V gene TRBV14; D gene uncertain. The CDR3 length is 12 residues. The V and J ends lost 3 bases and 8 bases respectively, with 9 bases between them. The germline CDR1 and CDR2 sequences are SGHDN and FVKESK.

This clonotype came up once. The chain is built from TRBV18 and TRBJ2-5; D is possibly TRBD1 (5 bases). Trimming left V 6 bases short and J 3 bases short, with 11 bases between. The CDR3 is made up of 13 amino acids. Germline lookup yields CDR1 KGHSH and CDR2 LQKENI. The CDR3 DNA reads as TGTGCCAGCTCGCAGGGCAGGGAAGAGACCCAGTACTTC. Translation: CASSQGREETQYF. Filled out from reference TRBV18 and TRBJ2-5, the complete variable domain reads NAGVMQNPRHLVRRRGQEARLRCSPMKGHSHVYWYRQLPEEGLKFMVYLQKENIIDESGMPKERFSAEFPKEGPSILRIQQVVRGDSAAYFCASSQGREETQYFGPGTRLLVL.

A few counts support this clonotype. This chain joins TRBV6-6 and TRBJ2-7; 10 bases map to TRBD2. This CDR3 has 15 residues. Per germline, CDR1 MNHNY and CDR2 SVGAGI (reference sequence). V dropped 5 bases and J dropped 1; count of bases not matched to a gene: 5. CDR3: CASSDGLAESYEQYF. The CDR3 bases are TGTGCCAGCAGTGACGGACTAGCGGAGTCCTACGAGCAGTACTTC.

This clonotype was observed a few times. This chain joins TRBV19 and TRBJ2-3; 9 bases are a match to TRBD1. Unmatched junction bases numbered 9, after V lost 8 bases and J lost 3 bases. Germline-derived CDR1 and CDR2 are LNHDA and SQIVND (reference sequence). The CDR3 has 15 residues. CDR3 in DNA: TGTGCCAGTCAGGACAGGGGCGGTTGGACAGATACGCAGTATTTT. Its protein is CASQDRGGWTDTQYF. Combining the CDR3 with reference TRBV19 and TRBJ2-3 gives the whole variable domain DGGITQSPKYLFRKEGQNVTLSCEQNLNHDAMYWYRQDPGQGLRLIYYSQIVNDFQKGDIAEGYSVSREKKESFPLTVTSAQKNPTAFYLCASQDRGGWTDTQYFGPGTRLTVL.

This clonotype was seen only a few times. The chain employs TRBV2 and TRBJ2-6; D gene uncertain. The CDR3 loop spans 15 amino acids. In germline, CDR1 is SNHLY, CDR2 FYNNEI. V was trimmed by 5 bases and J by 0 bases, leaving 8 bases between them. CDR3: CASSMQSSGANVLTF. The CDR3 region has the DNA TGTGCCAGCAGTATGCAGAGCTCTGGGGCCAACGTCCTGACTTTC. Full variable domain (missing parts from reference TRBV2 and TRBJ2-6): EPEVTQTPSHQVTQMGQEVILRCVPISNHLYFYWYRQILGQKVEFLVSFYNNEISEKSEIFDDQFSVERPDGSNFTLKIRSTKLEDSAMYFCASSMQSSGANVLTFGAGSRLTVL.

This chain links TRBV20-1 with TRBJ2-7, with 10 bases identical to TRBD2. The CDR3 covers 15 residues. The V segment lost 2 bases and the J segment 10 bases; nucleotides outside the gene matches: 14. Germline loops: CDR1 DFQATT, CDR2 SNEGSKA (reference sequence). The CDR3 sequence is CSARYTSGALGTQYV. The CDR3 bases are TGCAGTGCTAGATATACTAGCGGGGCCCTTGGGACCCAGTACGTC.

The rearrangement joins TRBV7-2 to TRBJ2-1; TRBD2 agrees at 7 bases. The CDR3 is 16 amino acids. J lost 2 bases, V lost 5 bases, and 9 bases had no gene match. The germline V gene encodes CDR1 SGHTA and CDR2 FQGNSA. The CDR3 DNA reads as TGTGCCAGCAGCCTCCTCTCTAGCGGCGCCTACAATGAGCAGTTCTTC. This translates into CASSLLSSGAYNEQFF.

This sequence joins TRBV12-3 or TRBV12-4 and TRBJ2-1; D not certain. The CDR3 has 11 residues. V lost 6 bases, J lost 8 bases, and 8 bases lay in between. CDR3 nucleotides: TGTGCCAGCAGGATCCTGGATGAGCAGTTCTTC. Its protein is CASRILDEQFF.

This clonotype was recorded a few times. This rearrangement joins TRBV11-2 to TRBJ2-2; D unresolved. V was cut by 0 bases and J by 9 bases, with 5 bases left in between. Germline values: CDR1 SGHAT, CDR2 FQNNGV. CDR3 length equals 12 residues. CDR3 in DNA: TGTGCCAGCAGCTTAGATCCCCGGGAGCTGTTTTTT. The encoded protein is CASSLDPRELFF. The full variable domain, completed using reference TRBV11-2 and TRBJ2-2, is EAGVAQSPRYKIIEKRQSVAFWCNPISGHATLYWYQQILGQGPKLLIQFQNNGVVDDSQLPKDRFSAERLKGVDSTLKIQPAKLEDSAVYLCASSLDPRELFFGEGSRLTVL.

There are a few counts of this clonotype. The chain links TRBV27 to TRBJ2-5; D not resolved. CDR3 size: 12 residues. The ends were cut back, 6 bases at V and 5 bases at J, with 10 bases in the middle. Germline V CDR1 and CDR2: MNHEY, SMNVEV (reference sequence). The CDR3 region is CASRHGRETQYF. In DNA form, the CDR3 reads TGTGCCAGCAGACACGGGCGGGAGACCCAGTACTTC.

The CDR3 protein is CASSEGAWSTEAFF. In nucleotides, the CDR3 is TGTGCCAGCAGCGAGGGGGCTTGGAGCACTGAAGCTTTCTTT. J is TRBJ1-1 and V is TRBV27; 7 positions match TRBD1. The germline V gene has CDR1 MNHEY and CDR2 SMNVEV (reference sequence). The CDR3 is 14 amino acids. With 6 bases clipped from V and 4 bases from J, the junction kept 8 bases outside the gene matches.

The chain couples TRBV27 to TRBJ1-6, with D possibly TRBD1 on 5 matching bases. In germline, CDR1 is MNHEY, CDR2 SMNVEV (reference sequence). V lost 8 bases, J lost 6 bases, and 17 bases lay in between. The CDR3 has 15 residues. In nucleotides, the CDR3 is TGTGCCAGCTCAGACAACAGGCTACCTAATTCACCCCTCCACTTT. This sequence encodes CASSDNRLPNSPLHF.

Comment on this clonotype: This could be a read error, since a much larger clone is one nucleotide away. J is TRBJ2-4 and V is TRBV4-2, with 10 positions matching TRBD2. There are 15 residues in the CDR3. CDR1 LGHNA and CDR2 YNFKEQ come from the germline V gene. V lost 1 base, J lost 15 bases, and 12 bases stayed unmatched. This CDR3 is CASSQGLAGTYERYF. The CDR3 DNA follows: TGTGCCAGCAGCCAAGGACTAGCGGGCACCTACGAGCGGTACTTC.

This clonotype was recorded once. The chain uses TRBV12-3 or TRBV12-4 and TRBJ2-1; 9 positions match TRBD2. J gave up 13 bases and V 7 bases, and 14 bases lay outside the gene matches. The length of the CDR3 is 14 residues. This chain's CDR3 is CASNSGRSEETQFF. The CDR3 coding sequence is TGTGCCAGCAACAGCGGGAGGTCGGAAGAGACCCAGTTCTTC.

There are a few counts of this clonotype. This chain connects TRBV2 to TRBJ2-1; 12 bases map to TRBD2. From germline, CDR1 is SNHLY and CDR2 FYNNEI. The J segment lost 5 bases and the V segment lost 3 bases, leaving 2 bases of the junction unmatched. CDR3 size: 15 residues. The DNA for the CDR3 is TGTGCCAGCAGTGATTGGACTAGCGGGAACAATGAGCAGTTCTTC. This sequence encodes CASSDWTSGNNEQFF.

This clonotype has just a few counts. The chain is built from TRBV12-3 or TRBV12-4 and TRBJ1-1; TRBD1 agrees at 7 bases. The CDR3 extends over 14 amino acids. J lost 3 bases, V lost 8 bases, and 9 bases had no gene match. In DNA form, the CDR3 reads TGTGCCAGCCAGAAAGCCAGGGGGGACACTGAAGCTTTCTTT. Translation gives CASQKARGDTEAFF.

This clonotype was counted a few times. The CDR3 region has the DNA TGTGCCAGCAGTCCGTCGACAGACCCTTACATTGCTAACTATGGCTACACCTTC. Translating it yields CASSPSTDPYIANYGYTF. The gene calls are TRBV6-1 and TRBJ1-2; TRBD1 might be the D (5 bases). Trimming stripped 5 bases from V and 0 bases from J, with 22 bases between. This CDR3 contains 18 residues. Germline values: CDR1 MNHNS, CDR2 SASEGT.

Note on this clonotype: The junction and the germline gene differ at one end; a read error may be behind it. The chain uses TRBV20-1 and TRBJ2-7; D is perhaps TRBD1 (6 bases). Germline V lookup: CDR1 DFQATT, CDR2 SNEGSKA (reference sequence). The CDR3 has 16 residues. The CDR3 DNA reads TGTAGTGTCCCGCTAGCCCTGGACAGCGCCGCCTACGAGCAGTACTTC. This encodes CSVPLALDSAAYEQYF.

CDR3 in amino acids: CAWIAGVGDTQYF. Here the CDR3 DNA reads TGTGCCTGGATCGCGGGAGTTGGAGATACGCAGTATTTT. The chain is built from TRBV30 and TRBJ2-3; 7 bases agree with TRBD2. This CDR3 spans 13 amino acids. V shed 4 bases and J 5 bases; nucleotides not matched to a gene: 6. Germline lookup yields CDR1 GTSNPN and CDR2 SVGIG (reference sequence).